One and the same sample provided the 30 T cell receptor beta chains below, sequenced in a study of blood T cells in healthy people across ages. The second PCR ran roughly 6 to 12 cycles with a sample-barcoded 5' primer and J-beta primers. TCRdb re-derived calls from the 5' RACE reads in MiXCR, one entry per CDR3 protein. The sample contains 800,000 or so distinct CDR3 sequences, around a quarter of which appear only once. This sample also appeared in a second study, on T cells of mothers and their children.

The sample comprised blood. All receptors derive from a boy younger than 18 in good health.

In its sample, this clonotype was seen a few times. The chain links TRBV7-6 to TRBJ2-5, with D perhaps given as TRBD1 or TRBD2 (5 bases each). Germline V gene data show CDR1 as SGHVS and CDR2 as FNYEAQ. This CDR3 spans 17 amino acids. The germline V and J ends were trimmed by 2 bases and 0 bases, with 16 bases remaining between them. The CDR3 is CASSLSWVREYQETQYF. The CDR3 DNA reads TGTGCCAGCAGCTTAAGCTGGGTCAGGGAGTACCAAGAGACCCAGTACTTC.

This clonotype has a handful of counts. V and J are TRBV6-5 and TRBJ2-5, with TRBD2 as a possible D gene (5 bases). The CDR3 contains 17 residues. The germline V and J ends were trimmed by 0 bases and 2 bases, with 16 bases remaining between them. Per germline, CDR1 MNHEY and CDR2 SVGAGI. The CDR3, as DNA: TGTGCCAGCAGTTACTCGGGAGTGAGGGCAGCACAAGAGACCCAGTACTTC. Translating it yields CASSYSGVRAAQETQYF.

This sequence joins TRBV7-9 and TRBJ2-7, with D possibly being TRBD1 (6 bases). V lost 5 bases and J 2 bases, leaving 10 bases between the germline ends. Germline CDR1 is SEHNR and CDR2 is FQNEAQ (reference sequence). The CDR3 runs 13 residues. DNA of the CDR3: TGTGCCAGCAGCAAGGACAGTACCTACGAGCAGTACTTC. Translation: CASSKDSTYEQYF. Using reference TRBV7-9 and TRBJ2-7 for the parts outside the CDR3, the full variable domain is DTGVSQNPRHKITKRGQNVTFRCDPISEHNRLYWYRQTLGQGPEFLTYFQNEAQLEKSRLLSDRFSAERPKGSFSTLEIQRTEQGDSAMYLCASSKDSTYEQYFGPGTRLTVT.

As to this clonotype: An end of the junction differs from the germline gene, which may be a read error. CDR3 nucleotides: TGTGCCAGCAGCTTTAGCGGGAGGGTTGAGACCCAGCACTTC. It specifies CASSFSGRVETQHF. The chain joins TRBV11-2 to TRBJ2-5; TRBD2 aligns across 11 bases. CDR1 is SGHAT, CDR2 FQNNGV, per germline. The length of the CDR3 is 14 residues.

There are a few counts of this clonotype. This chain uses TRBV2 with TRBJ2-7; 14 bases fit TRBD2. This CDR3 region has 18 residues. Germline V gene sequence: CDR1 SNHLY, CDR2 FYNNEI. After removal of 6 bases from V and 0 bases from J, the junction contained 10 bases not matched to a gene. The chain's CDR3 is CASSGPGTSGRLSYEQYF. Written as DNA, the CDR3 is TGTGCCAGCAGCGGCCCGGGGACTAGCGGGAGACTCTCCTACGAGCAGTACTTC.

This chain joins TRBV2 and TRBJ2-5, with 12 bases fitting TRBD2. The end of the DNA fits TRBJ2-7 better, so the J call may be wrong. Germline V CDR1 and CDR2: SNHLY, FYNNEI. The CDR3 loop spans 15 amino acids. The CDR3 nucleotides read TGTGCCAGCAGTGGGACTAGCGGGACCCCCTACGAGCAGTACTTC. This sequence encodes CASSGTSGTPYEQYF.

V is TRBV12-3 or TRBV12-4 and J is TRBJ2-7; D may match TRBD1 or TRBD2 (6 bases each). V was pared by 7 bases and J by 4 bases, with 17 bases between. The CDR3 length is 14 residues. CDR3 sequence (DNA): TGTGCCAGCAACCCCGGGGGCCGGACGTACGAGCAGTACTTC. Protein: CASNPGGRTYEQYF.

The chain recombines TRBV29-1 with TRBJ2-7, with D perhaps given as TRBD1 or TRBD2 (7 bases each). Trimming cost V 5 bases and J 2 bases, with 16 bases left between them. This CDR3 region has 14 residues. Germline CDR1 is SQVTM and CDR2 is ANQGSEA. CDR3 residues: CSVLSGDSPYEQYF. CDR3 in DNA: TGCAGCGTTCTAAGCGGGGACAGCCCCTACGAGCAGTACTTC.

Only a few counts were recorded for this clonotype. The rearrangement joins TRBV2 to TRBJ2-5; 9 nucleotides agree with TRBD2. Judging by the DNA end, TRBJ2-7 fits better; the J call may be wrong. CDR1 SNHLY and CDR2 FYNNEI come from the germline V gene. The CDR3 covers 15 residues. CDR3 nucleotides: TGTGCCAGCAGGGCCACGACTAGCGGAGATTACGAGCAGTACTTC. It is translated as CASRATTSGDYEQYF.

The chain is built from TRBV9 and TRBJ2-7, with D perhaps matching TRBD1 (6 bases). The germline CDR1 and CDR2 sequences are SGDLS and YYNGEE. The CDR3 extends over 14 amino acids. The germline V and J ends were trimmed by 2 bases and 0 bases, with 9 bases remaining between them. CDR3 DNA: TGTGCCAGCAGCGTCAGGGACACCTCCTACGAGCAGTACTTC. Protein product: CASSVRDTSYEQYF.

This clonotype was seen ten or more times. The V gene is TRBV20-1, the J gene TRBJ2-5; 7 bases are a match to TRBD1. Germline V gene data show CDR1 as DFQATT and CDR2 as SNEGSKA (reference sequence). The junction had 7 bases not matched to a gene; V was cut back by 7 bases and J by 2 bases. This CDR3 is 13 amino acids long. For the CDR3, the DNA is TGCAGTGGTGGACCGGGACAGCAAGAGACCCAGTACTTC. It yields the protein CSGGPGQQETQYF.

The V and J genes are TRBV11-2 and TRBJ2-5; weak D call: TRBD2 (6 bases). Germline lookup yields CDR1 SGHAT and CDR2 FQNNGV. The CDR3 extends over 15 amino acids. Trimming pared 3 bases from V and 3 bases from J, leaving 14 bases between. The CDR3 sequence: CASSLGDFTEETQYF. DNA of the CDR3: TGTGCCAGCAGCTTGGGGGACTTCACTGAAGAGACCCAGTACTTC.

Details on this clonotype: A read error may produce the germline difference seen at one junction end. The chain recombines TRBV5-1 with TRBJ2-5, with D maybe TRBD1 (5 bases). Germline assignment: CDR1 SGHRS and CDR2 YFSETQ. This CDR3 comprises 15 residues. The CDR3 DNA sequence: TGCGTCAGCAGCTTGTCTTCCCAGGGTGGAGAGACCCAGTACTTC. Translating it yields CVSSLSSQGGETQYF.

The genes are TRBV28 and TRBJ1-2; 7 bases map to TRBD1. The germline V gene encodes CDR1 MDHEN and CDR2 SYDVKM. The V segment lost 3 bases and the J segment 3 bases; nucleotides outside the gene matches: 7. This CDR3 is built from 15 residues. CDR3 in DNA: TGTGCCAGCAGTTTTGCCAGGGGGGACTACTATGGCTACACCTTC. It encodes CASSFARGDYYGYTF.

This clonotype has only a few counts. V is TRBV28 and J is TRBJ2-1, with TRBD1 as a possible D gene (5 bases). The CDR3 loop spans 17 amino acids. Germline V gene data show CDR1 as MDHEN and CDR2 as SYDVKM. The V gene lost 5 bases and the J gene lost 4 bases, with 21 bases spanning the gap. The CDR3: CASSPPVRDTLYNEQFF. Here the CDR3 DNA reads TGTGCCAGCAGTCCTCCCGTCAGGGATACCCTTTACAATGAGCAGTTCTTC.

The table lists this clonotype with a count of one. Since a much larger clone is just one base distant, this may be a read error. The CDR3 DNA sequence: TGTGCCAGCAGTGACTCATGGACATCCAATGAGCGGTTCTTC. Translating it yields CASSDSWTSNERFF. The chain links TRBV6-4 to TRBJ2-1, with D possibly matching TRBD1 (5 bases). The CDR3 spans 14 residues. Germline loops: CDR1 MRHNA, CDR2 SNTAGT.

The chain joins TRBV6-1 to TRBJ1-2; D is unclear. This CDR3 spans 15 amino acids. Trimming shortened V by 3 bases and J by 2 bases, and 13 bases separated the two germline ends. CDR1 is MNHNS, CDR2 SASEGT, per germline. The CDR3, as DNA: TGTGCCAGCAGTGATGGCGGCGCTCCGAACTATGGCTACACCTTC. It yields the protein CASSDGGAPNYGYTF.

This clonotype showed up just a few times. The chain recombines TRBV14 with TRBJ2-7; D perhaps matches TRBD1 (5 bases). Germline V CDR1 and CDR2: SGHDN, FVKESK. Trimming took 2 bases from V and 3 from J, leaving 11 bases between them. The CDR3 runs 14 residues. The DNA for the CDR3 is TGTGCCAGCAGCCAAAGTACAGGCTACTACGAGCAGTACTTC. Amino acid sequence: CASSQSTGYYEQYF.

This clonotype was counted ten times or more. V is TRBV7-2 and J is TRBJ2-3; weak D call: TRBD2 (6 bases). V was trimmed by 5 bases and J by 5 bases, leaving 23 bases between them. There are 17 residues in the CDR3. Germline assignment: CDR1 SGHTA and CDR2 FQGNSA. CDR3 sequence: CASSPRTRTSRGDTQYF. The CDR3 coding sequence is TGTGCCAGCAGCCCCCGAACCAGGACGTCGCGGGGAGATACGCAGTATTTT.

Details on this clonotype: The junction shows a germline mismatch at one end, possibly a read error. The rearrangement links TRBV11-2 to TRBJ2-7; TRBD2 is a possible D gene (6 bases). The CDR3 has 13 residues. Per the germline V gene, CDR1 is SGHAT and CDR2 is FQNNGV. The CDR3 sequence: CASSKPSFGPGDF. For the CDR3, the DNA is TGTGCCAGCAGCAAACCCTCCTTCGGTCCGGGAGACTTC.

There are a few counts of this clonotype. The gene calls are TRBV5-5 and TRBJ2-5; 11 bases agree with TRBD1. The germline CDR1 and CDR2 sequences are SGHKS and YYEKEE (reference sequence). Losses at the gene ends were 3 bases for V and 2 bases for J; bases not matched to a gene: 6. CDR3 size: 16 residues. The CDR3 sequence is CASSSGTGGRQETQYF. In DNA, the CDR3 is TGTGCCAGCAGCTCCGGGACAGGGGGACGGCAAGAGACCCAGTACTTC.

The CDR3 DNA sequence: TGTGCCAGCGGTGGGGGGGCAGGCAAAAACATTCAGTACTTC. This translates into CASGGGAGKNIQYF. V usage is TRBV11-2 and J usage is TRBJ2-4; D might be TRBD2 (7 bases). The germline V gene encodes CDR1 SGHAT and CDR2 FQNNGV. V dropped 8 bases and J dropped 3 bases, with 14 bases sitting between them. This CDR3 spans 14 amino acids. The whole variable domain, remainder taken from reference TRBV11-2 and TRBJ2-4, is EAGVAQSPRYKIIEKRQSVAFWCNPISGHATLYWYQQILGQGPKLLIQFQNNGVVDDSQLPKDRFSAERLKGVDSTLKIQPAKLEDSAVYLCASGGGAGKNIQYFGAGTRLSVL.

This clonotype has a handful of counts. This chain connects TRBV6-5 to TRBJ1-1; D is unresolved. Germline CDR1 is MNHEY and CDR2 is SVGAGI. V was pared by 0 bases and J by 0 bases, with 11 bases between. The CDR3 runs 16 residues. The CDR3 is CASSYSRTDMNTEAFF. The CDR3 DNA sequence: TGTGCCAGCAGTTACTCGCGCACAGATATGAACACTGAAGCTTTCTTT.

This chain joins TRBV9 and TRBJ2-7; 9 nucleotides agree with TRBD1. Germline V gives CDR1 SGDLS, CDR2 YYNGEE. V trimming: 3 bases; J trimming: 0 bases; junction bases outside the gene matches: 4. CDR3 length: 15 residues. CDR3 in amino acids: CASSAGTGPSYEQYF. CDR3 nucleotides: TGTGCCAGCAGCGCTGGGACAGGGCCCTCCTACGAGCAGTACTTC.

The V and J genes are TRBV19 and TRBJ2-3; the D gene is possibly TRBD2 (7 bases). Trimming removed 4 bases from V and 6 bases from J, with 11 bases in between. Germline CDR1 and CDR2: LNHDA and SQIVND (reference sequence). This CDR3 is built from 13 residues. The CDR3 loop reads CASSKGGPDTQYF. CDR3 in DNA: TGTGCCAGTAGTAAGGGGGGGCCCGATACGCAGTATTTT.

The V gene is TRBV7-9, the J gene TRBJ1-1, with TRBD1 as a possible D gene (5 bases). Per the germline V gene, CDR1 is SEHNR and CDR2 is FQNEAQ (reference sequence). The CDR3 consists of 16 residues. V was cut by 3 bases and J by 3 bases, with 17 bases left in between. CDR3 region: CASSLDPGGRDTEAFF. The CDR3 DNA is TGTGCCAGCAGCTTGGATCCTGGGGGGAGGGACACTGAAGCTTTCTTT.

The CDR3 reads CAWSDTPTANTEAFF. The CDR3 bases are TGTGCCTGGAGTGACACCCCGACAGCGAACACTGAAGCTTTCTTT. The V and J genes are TRBV30 and TRBJ1-1, with TRBD1 as a possible D gene (5 bases). Germline lookup yields CDR1 GTSNPN and CDR2 SVGIG (reference sequence). This CDR3 has 15 residues. The germline V and J ends were trimmed by 1 base and 1 base, with 13 bases remaining between them.

V and J are TRBV20-1 and TRBJ2-7; D might be TRBD2 (5 bases). The length of the CDR3 is 13 residues. The V and J ends lost 3 bases and 0 bases respectively, with 9 bases between them. Germline V gene sequence: CDR1 DFQATT, CDR2 SNEGSKA (reference sequence). In nucleotides, the CDR3 is TGCAGTGCTAGTCCGGGGATCTCCTACGAGCAGTACTTC. As protein: CSASPGISYEQYF.

This clonotype was seen more than once but under ten times. This chain joins TRBV6-6 and TRBJ2-5; D is unresolved. Near its end, the DNA agrees better with TRBJ2-7, so the J call may be wrong. Germline V lookup: CDR1 MNHNY, CDR2 SVGAGI (reference sequence). The CDR3 runs 14 residues. This chain's CDR3 is CASSYGVRENEQYF. DNA for the CDR3: TGTGCCAGCAGTTACGGTGTAAGGGAAAACGAGCAGTACTTC.

This rearrangement joins TRBV28 to TRBJ2-3; D remains ambiguous. Between the trimmed V and J ends, which lost 1 base and 2 bases, there was a span of 4 bases. Germline V lookup: CDR1 MDHEN, CDR2 SYDVKM. The CDR3 consists of 13 residues. CDR3 nucleotides: TGTGCCAGCAGTTTATCCTACACAGATACGCAGTATTTT. Its protein product is CASSLSYTDTQYF.